This T cell receptor (beta chain) was obtained from a study of control samples from healthy donors and cancer patients. The V end was cut by 0 bases, the J end by 0 bases, with 9 bases between. The germline V gene has CDR1 SGHNT and CDR2 YYREEE (reference sequence). The CDR3 is 15 residues long. The assay was immunoSEQ multiplex PCR, and TCRdb's table has in-frame clones only and misses some. In the table there are tens of thousands of clones, about 90% of which are singletons. This TCR was recovered from a woman between 50 and 59 years old in good health. The chain joins TRBV5-4 to TRBJ1-1; unclear D gene. Material: blood. The CDR3 nucleotides read TGTGCCAGCAGCTTGGCTCCACAGCTGAACACTGAAGCTTTCTTT. Amino acid sequence: CASSLAPQLNTEAFF. The variable domain in full, completed from reference TRBV5-4 and TRBJ1-1, reads ETGVTQSPTHLIKTRGQQVTLRCSSQSGHNTVSWYQQALGQGPQFIFQYYREEENGRGNFPPRFSGLQFPNYSSELNVNALELDDSALYLCASSLAPQLNTEAFFGQGTRLTVV.